The 28 T cell receptor beta chains given below trace back to one sample, sequenced in a study of blood T cell repertoires in COVID-19. Assay used: immunoSEQ multiplex PCR; TCRdb lists only in-frame clones, some missing. The table lists approximately 240,000 clones, 84% of them singletons. Sequenced: peripheral blood. These receptors were obtained from a woman aged 55-69 years who had recovered from COVID-19.

The J gene is TRBJ1-3, the V gene TRBV5-1, with a tentative D call TRBD1 (6 bases). Germline assignment: CDR1 SGHRS and CDR2 YFSETQ. The CDR3 length is 14 residues. With 6 bases removed from V and 3 bases from J, the gap between germline ends came to 13 bases. CDR3 residues: CASMAGAGGNTIYF. CDR3 DNA: TGCGCCAGCATGGCGGGGGCAGGTGGAAACACCATATATTTT.

The gene calls are TRBV7-8 and TRBJ2-2; 8 positions agree with TRBD2. The CDR3 runs to 16 residues. V lost 5 bases to trimming and J lost 2 bases; unmatched junction nucleotides: 7. Per germline, CDR1 SGHVS and CDR2 FQNEAQ. The CDR3 loop is CASSPPGLENTGELFF. Written as DNA, the CDR3 is TGTGCCAGCAGCCCCCCGGGACTAGAAAACACCGGGGAGCTGTTTTTT.

The chain links TRBV3-1 (or the pseudogene TRBV3-2) to TRBJ1-3; tentatively, D is TRBD1 (6 bases). CDR3 length equals 12 residues. CDR1 and CDR2 (germline): LGHDT, YNNKEL (reference sequence). The V end was cut by 0 bases, the J end by 11 bases, with 8 bases between. Here the CDR3 DNA reads TGTGCCAGCAGCCAAGATCAGGGGTCCATATATTTT. It codes for CASSQDQGSIYF.

The CDR3 spells CASSTGTSGGAVDTQYF. CDR3 DNA sequence: TGTGCCAGCAGCACCGGGACTAGCGGGGGGGCAGTAGATACGCAGTATTTT. The V call is TRBV5-4, the J call TRBJ2-3; TRBD2 matches at 16 bases. The J segment lost 5 bases and the V segment lost 4 bases, leaving 7 bases of the junction unmatched. This CDR3 comprises 17 residues. Germline V gene sequence: CDR1 SGHNT, CDR2 YYREEE (reference sequence).

V usage is TRBV30 and J usage is TRBJ2-1; 9 bases align to TRBD1. This CDR3 is built from 12 residues. The germline gives CDR1 GTSNPN, CDR2 SVGIG (reference sequence). The V gene end was trimmed by 8 bases and the J gene end by 8 bases; junction bases not matched to a gene: 7. CDR3 residues: CAQTGGGDEQFF. CDR3 nucleotide sequence: TGTGCCCAGACAGGGGGTGGGGATGAGCAGTTCTTC. Full variable domain (remainder filled in from reference TRBV30 and TRBJ2-1): SQTIHQWPATLVQPVGSPLSLECTVEGTSNPNLYWYRQAAGRGLQLLFYSVGIGQISSEVPQNLSASRPQDRQFILSSKKLLLSDSGFYLCAQTGGGDEQFFGPGTRLTVL.

The V gene is TRBV9, the J gene TRBJ1-1; 7 bases line up with TRBD1. J was trimmed by 1 base and V by 4 bases; bases with no gene match: 7. This CDR3 contains 15 residues. Germline CDR1 is SGDLS and CDR2 is YYNGEE. The CDR3 loop reads CASSPEGAPNTEAFF. DNA for the CDR3: TGTGCCAGCAGCCCGGAGGGGGCGCCGAACACTGAAGCTTTCTTT.

J is TRBJ1-4 and V is TRBV4-3, with 8 bases that match TRBD1. Trimming removed 4 bases from V and 6 bases from J; junction bases left unmatched: 13. This CDR3 is 17 amino acids long. The V gene's germline CDR1 is LGHNA and CDR2 YSLEER. The CDR3 reads CASSRILDRAGDEKLFF. The DNA of the CDR3 is TGCGCCAGCAGCCGCATCTTGGACAGGGCAGGTGATGAAAAACTGTTTTTT.

The chain links TRBV6-2 or TRBV6-3 to TRBJ2-6, with D tentatively TRBD1 (6 bases). V was pared by 4 bases and J by 0 bases, with 16 bases between. The CDR3 has 18 amino acids. Germline loops: CDR1 MNHEY, CDR2 SVGEGT. CDR3 in DNA: TGTGCCAGCAGTTCATACAGGGTACCCTCCTCTGGGGCCAACGTCCTGACTTTC. This translates into CASSSYRVPSSGANVLTF.

The V gene is TRBV6-5, the J gene TRBJ1-2, with D possibly TRBD1 on 6 matching bases. V lost 6 bases, J lost 6 bases, and 17 bases lay in between. CDR1 is MNHEY, CDR2 SVGAGI, per germline. The CDR3 extends over 14 amino acids. The CDR3 DNA reads as TGTGCCAGCAGGACTGAACAGGGAATTGATGGCTACACCTTC. It codes for CASRTEQGIDGYTF.

This sequence joins TRBV12-3 or TRBV12-4 and TRBJ2-2; 8 bases agree with TRBD2. The CDR3 has 13 amino acids. The trim removed 9 bases at V and 7 bases at J, leaving 7 bases unmatched. DNA of the CDR3: TGTGCCAGTGGACTAGCCGGGGGCGGGGAGCTGTTTTTT. It codes for CASGLAGGGELFF.

V and J are TRBV6-2 or TRBV6-3 and TRBJ1-2, with D perhaps matching TRBD1 (5 bases). The CDR3 covers 17 residues. Germline CDR1 and CDR2: MNHEY and SVGEGT. V lost 0 bases and J lost 4, with 18 bases in between. The CDR3 spells CASSYSRANRPLYGYTF. CDR3 bases: TGTGCCAGCAGTTACTCGAGAGCGAACAGGCCGCTCTATGGCTACACCTTC.

This chain joins TRBV19 and TRBJ1-5; D uncertain. CDR1 is LNHDA and CDR2 is SQIVND in the germline V gene (reference sequence). V lost 6 bases, J lost 1 base, and 10 bases lay in between. The CDR3 contains 14 residues. The CDR3 loop is CASRVGLSNQPQHF. CDR3 nucleotide sequence: TGTGCCAGTAGAGTCGGGTTAAGCAATCAGCCCCAGCATTTT.

This chain uses TRBV10-1 with TRBJ2-5, with D tentatively TRBD2 (7 bases). Trimming removed 1 base from V and 3 bases from J, with 15 bases in between. CDR3 size: 16 residues. The germline gives CDR1 WNHNN, CDR2 SYGVQD (reference sequence). The CDR3 is CASSELYAGAEETQYF. DNA for the CDR3: TGCGCCAGCAGTGAGTTGTACGCGGGGGCAGAAGAGACCCAGTACTTC.

This chain uses TRBV6-6 with TRBJ1-4, with a possible D match to TRBD1 (5 bases). In germline, CDR1 is MNHNY, CDR2 SVGAGI (reference sequence). This CDR3 is 14 amino acids long. The germline V and J ends were trimmed by 3 bases and 5 bases, with 10 bases remaining between them. The CDR3 sequence: CASSYGGGNEKLFF. The CDR3 DNA follows: TGTGCCAGCAGTTATGGGGGGGGAAATGAAAAACTGTTTTTT.

The rearrangement links TRBV6-6 to TRBJ1-2; tentatively, D is TRBD1 (5 bases). V lost 2 bases, J lost 8 bases, and 9 bases lay in between. The CDR3 has 12 amino acids. CDR1 MNHNY and CDR2 SVGAGI come from the germline V gene (reference sequence). CDR3 nucleotides: TGTGCCAGCAGTTACAAGGGGCTGGGCTACACCTTC. Translating it yields CASSYKGLGYTF.

CDR3 loop: CASSLGQGVRTDTQYF. DNA for the CDR3: TGCGCCAGCAGCCTGGGACAGGGGGTACGGACAGATACGCAGTATTTT. The chain combines TRBV4-1 with TRBJ2-3, with 11 bases lining up with TRBD1. Germline V gene sequence: CDR1 MGHRA, CDR2 YSYEKL. The CDR3 extends over 16 amino acids. V was pared by 4 bases and J by 3 bases, with 6 bases of the junction left unmatched.

This chain links TRBV7-8 with TRBJ2-1, with TRBD2 identical over 8 bases. Germline V lookup: CDR1 SGHVS, CDR2 FQNEAQ. V lost 3 bases and J lost 8; bases outside the gene matches: 3. This CDR3 has 13 residues. CDR3 loop: CASSFGGAHEQFF. The CDR3 nucleotides read TGTGCCAGCAGCTTCGGGGGGGCACATGAGCAGTTCTTC.

The chain joins TRBV7-8 to TRBJ1-2; tentative D call: TRBD1 (5 bases). Trimming shortened V by 7 bases and J by 4 bases, and 19 bases separated the two germline ends. This CDR3 region has 15 residues. Germline V lookup: CDR1 SGHVS, CDR2 FQNEAQ. The CDR3 DNA reads as TGTGCCAGCACCTCAACAATGGGGGGAAGCTATGGCTACACCTTC. Translation gives CASTSTMGGSYGYTF.

This chain connects TRBV4-3 to TRBJ1-5, with 9 bases matching TRBD1. The germline gives CDR1 LGHNA, CDR2 YSLEER. V was pared by 0 bases and J by 7 bases, with 7 bases of the junction left unmatched. The CDR3 sequence is 16 residues long. In nucleotides, the CDR3 is TGCGCCAGCAGCCAAGAGACAGGGGGGGTCGGGCAGCCCCAGCATTTT. It translates to CASSQETGGVGQPQHF.

The V call is TRBV3-1 (or the pseudogene TRBV3-2), the J call TRBJ2-3; TRBD2 matches at 9 bases. In germline, CDR1 is LGHDT, CDR2 YNNKEL (reference sequence). The CDR3 length is 17 residues. The trim removed 1 base at V and 1 base at J, leaving 6 bases unmatched. CDR3 DNA: TGTGCCAGCAGCCAAGTATCAGCGGGGGGCCGCACAGATACGCAGTATTTT. It specifies CASSQVSAGGRTDTQYF.

Only a few counts were recorded for this clone. At one of its ends the junction is not consistent with the germline gene, which may arise from a read error. The chain links TRBV7-9 to TRBJ2-3; D unresolved. The CDR3 spans 14 residues. Germline-derived CDR1 and CDR2 are SEHNR and FQNEAQ (reference sequence). In nucleotides, the CDR3 is TGTGCCAGCATCTTAGGGCCTGTCACAGATACGCAGTATTTT. Its translation is CASILGPVTDTQYF.

The chain couples TRBV7-3 to TRBJ2-1, with D possibly matching TRBD2 (6 bases). CDR1 and CDR2 from the germline V gene are SGHTA and FQGTGA. The CDR3 is made up of 16 amino acids. Trimming removed 5 bases from V and 4 bases from J, with 18 bases in between. CDR3 nucleotides: TGTGCCAGCAGCCGAAAGGAGGGTGGGAGGTACAATGAGCAGTTCTTC. As protein: CASSRKEGGRYNEQFF.

Details on this clone: Other DNA sequences in the sample encode the same CDR3. V and J are TRBV7-2 and TRBJ1-5; a weak D match, TRBD1 (5 bases). This CDR3 contains 13 residues. V was clipped by 4 bases and J by 4 bases, with 8 bases between them. Germline V gives CDR1 SGHTA, CDR2 FQGNSA. Here the CDR3 DNA reads TGTGCCAGCAGCTCCCGGGGGAATCAGCCCCAGCATTTT. It is translated as CASSSRGNQPQHF.

The table lists this clone with a few counts. The V call is TRBV5-6, the J call TRBJ1-3, with 10 bases matching TRBD1. Germline V gene data show CDR1 as SGHDT and CDR2 as YYEEEE. The CDR3 length is 15 residues. V shed 3 bases and J 5 bases; nucleotides not matched to a gene: 5. CDR3 loop: CASSSTGGRRNTIYF. The DNA of the CDR3 is TGTGCCAGCAGCTCGACAGGGGGCAGACGAAACACCATATATTTT.

The rearrangement uses TRBV5-4 and TRBJ2-3; TRBD2 matches at 13 bases. This CDR3 comprises 18 residues. Losses at the gene ends were 0 bases for V and 4 bases for J; bases not matched to a gene: 8. Germline assignment: CDR1 SGHNT and CDR2 YYREEE (reference sequence). CDR3 amino acids: CASSLGLAGGTGPDTQYF. The CDR3 DNA is TGTGCCAGCAGCTTGGGACTAGCGGGGGGTACCGGGCCAGATACGCAGTATTTT.

J is TRBJ2-1 and V is TRBV24-1; maybe TRBD1 (5 bases). Germline V lookup: CDR1 KGHDR, CDR2 SFDVKD. V was pared by 2 bases and J by 2 bases, with 12 bases between. The CDR3 spans 16 residues. The CDR3 loop is CATSDSRQSTYNEQFF. CDR3 sequence (DNA): TGTGCCACCAGTGATTCACGACAGAGTACCTACAATGAGCAGTTCTTC.

The CDR3 protein is CASSPVSQPQHF. In DNA, the CDR3 is TGTGCCAGCAGTCCGGTGAGTCAGCCCCAGCATTTT. The gene calls are TRBV12-3 or TRBV12-4 and TRBJ1-5; D is uncertain. This CDR3 is built from 12 residues. Deletions cut 5 bases from V and 6 bases from J, with 8 bases between.

The V and J genes are TRBV12-3 or TRBV12-4 and TRBJ1-4; no firm D call. The CDR3 is 13 residues long. Between the trimmed V and J ends, which lost 3 bases and 7 bases, there was a span of 9 bases. As DNA, the CDR3 is TGTGCCAGCAGTTTGGGCCAGGTTGAAAAACTGTTTTTT. Its translation is CASSLGQVEKLFF.